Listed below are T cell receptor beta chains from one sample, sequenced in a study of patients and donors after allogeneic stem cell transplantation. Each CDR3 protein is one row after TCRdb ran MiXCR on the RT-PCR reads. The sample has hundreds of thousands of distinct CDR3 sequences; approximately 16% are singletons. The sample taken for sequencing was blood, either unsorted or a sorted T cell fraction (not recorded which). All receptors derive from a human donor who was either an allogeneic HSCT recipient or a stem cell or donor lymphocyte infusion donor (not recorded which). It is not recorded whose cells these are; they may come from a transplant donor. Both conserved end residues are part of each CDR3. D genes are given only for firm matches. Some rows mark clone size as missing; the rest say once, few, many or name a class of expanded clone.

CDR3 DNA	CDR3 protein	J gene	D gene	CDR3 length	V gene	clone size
TGTGCCAGCAGCCAAGAACGGGGGGTTTATAATTCACCCCTCCACTTT	CASSQERGVYNSPLHF	TRBJ1-6	.	16	TRBV3-1	few
TGTGCCAGCAGCCGTGACGGCAATCAGCCCCAGCATTTT	CASSRDGNQPQHF	TRBJ1-5	.	13	TRBV7-9	.
TGTGCCAGCAGCCCCCGCGGGGCCAGGGAGGATGGCTACACCTTC	CASSPRGAREDGYTF	TRBJ1-2	.	15	TRBV7-9	few
TGTGCCAGCAGGGAGACCCAGTACTTC	CASRETQYF	TRBJ2-5	.	9	TRBV27	many
TGTGCCAGCAGCTGGACAGGGGTCTCGGAGCAGTACTTC	CASSWTGVSEQYF	TRBJ2-7	TRBD1	13	TRBV7-3	.
TGTGCCAGCTCACCACCGTCCTCTAGTTCCCTGCACAATGAGCAGTTCTTC	CASSPPSSSSLHNEQFF	TRBJ2-1	.	17	TRBV18	.
TGTGCCAGCAGCCAACATTTCGGGGATAGTAACTATGGCTACACCTTC	CASSQHFGDSNYGYTF	TRBJ1-2	.	16	TRBV3-1	.
TGTGCCAGCAGCCAAGATCGAGGACAGGGATCCTATGGCTACACCTTC	CASSQDRGQGSYGYTF	TRBJ1-2	TRBD1	16	TRBV3-1	.
TGCAGTGCTAGAAGTTCAGACAAGGTCGATACGCAGTATTTT	CSARSSDKVDTQYF	TRBJ2-3	.	14	TRBV20-1	.
TGTGCCAGCAGACCCTCAGGTGCGACCGGGGAGCTGTTTTTT	CASRPSGATGELFF	TRBJ2-2	.	14	TRBV12-3/TRBV12-4	many
TGTGCCAGCAGCTTAGGGGGGTCACCCCTCCACTTT	CASSLGGSPLHF	TRBJ1-6	.	12	TRBV27	many
TGTGCCAGCAGCCCGTCAGCGGGGGGAACCTACGAGCAGTACTTC	CASSPSAGGTYEQYF	TRBJ2-7	TRBD2	15	TRBV7-2	few
TGCAGTGCTAGAAGAGCTCAAGAGACCCAGTACTTC	CSARRAQETQYF	TRBJ2-5	.	12	TRBV20-1	few
TGTGCCAGCAGTTTAAGATGGGAGACTAGCGGGGGATTTTCCTACGAGCAGTACTTC	CASSLRWETSGGFSYEQYF	TRBJ2-7	TRBD2	19	TRBV28	.
TGTGCCAGCAGCGATGCAGGGGATACTGAAGCTTTCTTT	CASSDAGDTEAFF	TRBJ1-1	.	13	TRBV5-4	.
TGTGCCAGCAGTCGCTTGACACCCTCCTACGAGCAGTACTTC	CASSRLTPSYEQYF	TRBJ2-7	.	14	TRBV6-1	.
TGTGCCAGCTCACCATGGAGGGACAAGACAGACACCATATATTTT	CASSPWRDKTDTIYF	TRBJ1-3	.	15	TRBV18	.
TGCGCCAGCAGCTTGTCACGCCTCGGTGAGCAGTTCTTC	CASSLSRLGEQFF	TRBJ2-1	.	13	TRBV5-1	many
TGCGCCAGCAGCCAACTCTTTATCCCGACCTCACAACCTAATGAAAAACTGTTTTTT	CASSQLFIPTSQPNEKLFF	TRBJ1-4	.	19	TRBV4-1	few
TGTGCCAGCTCACTGTCAGATAACACTGAAGCTTTCTTT	CASSLSDNTEAFF	TRBJ1-1	.	13	TRBV18	.
TGCGCCAGCAGCCAACCCGGGACAGGCTCCTACGAGCAGTACTTC	CASSQPGTGSYEQYF	TRBJ2-7	TRBD1	15	TRBV4-1	.
TGCAGTGGTCGGAGCCGTGAGGGGCGCCCCTACGAGCAGTACTTC	CSGRSREGRPYEQYF	TRBJ2-7	.	15	TRBV20-1	few
TGCGCCAGCAGCTTGGTTTACAGGGGGGTGAACACTGAAGCTTTCTTT	CASSLVYRGVNTEAFF	TRBJ1-1	TRBD1	16	TRBV5-1	many
TGTGCCAGCAGCCACGGACAGTTCTATGGCTACACCTTC	CASSHGQFYGYTF	TRBJ1-2	.	13	TRBV14	.
TGTGCCAGCAGACGCAGGAGCTCCTATAATTCACCCCTCCACTTT	CASRRRSSYNSPLHF	TRBJ1-6	.	15	TRBV7-2	.
TGTGCCAGCAGGGGCTGGGGCGCCGGGGAGCTGTTTTTT	CASRGWGAGELFF	TRBJ2-2	.	13	TRBV12-3/TRBV12-4	few
TGCAGTGCTAGAACCCCAGCGGGAACTAGGACCGGAGGAGAGACCCAGTACTTC	CSARTPAGTRTGGETQYF	TRBJ2-5	TRBD2	18	TRBV20-1	few
TGTGCTACTGGCTCGGGGGAGACCACTGAAGCTTTCTTT	CATGSGETTEAFF	TRBJ1-1	.	13	TRBV12-5	.
TGTGCCAGCAGCTTACAGGGCAACCAAGAGACCCAGTACTTC	CASSLQGNQETQYF	TRBJ2-5	.	14	TRBV7-2	few